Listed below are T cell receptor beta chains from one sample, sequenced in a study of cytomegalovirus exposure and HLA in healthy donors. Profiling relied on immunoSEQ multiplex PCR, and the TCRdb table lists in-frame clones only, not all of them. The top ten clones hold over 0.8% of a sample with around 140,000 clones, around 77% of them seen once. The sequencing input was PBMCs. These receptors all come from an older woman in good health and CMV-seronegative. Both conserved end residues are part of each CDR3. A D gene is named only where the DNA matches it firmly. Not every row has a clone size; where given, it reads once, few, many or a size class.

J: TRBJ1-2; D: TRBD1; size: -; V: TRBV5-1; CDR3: CASSFDVTGGGYGYTF; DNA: TGCGCCAGCAGCTTTGATGTAACAGGGGGCGGCTATGGCTACACCTTC
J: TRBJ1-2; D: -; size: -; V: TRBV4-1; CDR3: CASSQDLGPWGYTF; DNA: TGCGCCAGCAGCCAAGACTTGGGCCCCTGGGGCTACACCTTC
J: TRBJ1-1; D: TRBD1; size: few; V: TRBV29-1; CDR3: CSVDGQGALNTEAFF; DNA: TGCAGCGTCGACGGACAGGGGGCCTTGAACACTGAAGCTTTCTTT
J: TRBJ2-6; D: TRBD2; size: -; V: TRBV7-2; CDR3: CASSLPSGSSGANVLTF; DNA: TGTGCCAGCAGCTTACCCAGCGGGAGCTCTGGGGCCAACGTCCTGACTTTC
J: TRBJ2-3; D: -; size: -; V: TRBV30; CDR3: CAWRGGTVYATDTQYF; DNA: TGTGCCTGGAGAGGGGGGACAGTATATGCCACAGATACGCAGTATTTT
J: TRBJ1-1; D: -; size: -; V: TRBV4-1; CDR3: CASSQEKPPEAFF; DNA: TGCGCCAGCAGCCAAGAAAAGCCTCCTGAAGCTTTCTTT
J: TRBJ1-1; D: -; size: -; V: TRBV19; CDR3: CASSIAGRGNRENTEASF; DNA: TGTGCCAGTAGTATTGCTGGCAGGGGTAATAGGGAGAACACTGAAGCTTCCTTT
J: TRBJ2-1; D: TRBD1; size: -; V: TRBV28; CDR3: CASSPTRGGVYNEQFF; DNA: TGTGCCAGCAGTCCGACGAGAGGGGGCGTCTACAATGAGCAGTTCTTC
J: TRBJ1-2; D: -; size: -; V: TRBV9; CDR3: CASSSGFGYGYTF; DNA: TGTGCCAGCAGCAGCGGCTTTGGTTACGGCTACACCTTC
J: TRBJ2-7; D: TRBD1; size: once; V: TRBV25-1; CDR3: CASTGQGYEQYF; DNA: TGTGCCAGCACGGGACAGGGATACGAGCAGTACTTC
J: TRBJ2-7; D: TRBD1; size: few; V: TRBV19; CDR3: CASREPDRDRF; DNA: TGTGCCAGTAGAGAACCGGACAGGGATCGATTC
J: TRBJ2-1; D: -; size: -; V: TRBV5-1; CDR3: CASRAGRANEQFF; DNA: TGCGCCAGCAGGGCGGGAAGGGCCAATGAGCAGTTCTTC
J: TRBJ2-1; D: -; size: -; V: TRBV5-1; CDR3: CASSYGQGFPYNEQFF; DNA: TGCGCCAGCAGCTACGGGCAGGGGTTCCCCTACAATGAGCAGTTCTTC
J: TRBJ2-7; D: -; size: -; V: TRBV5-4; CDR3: CASSSRENDEQYF; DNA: TGTGCCAGCAGTTCGAGGGAGAACGACGAGCAGTACTTC
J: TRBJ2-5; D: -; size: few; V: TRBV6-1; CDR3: CASSGDFQETQYF; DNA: TGTGCCAGCAGTGGGGACTTTCAAGAGACCCAGTACTTC